The clone carrying this TCR beta chain was counted only a few times. Its target is unknown. Every bit of the isolated RNA underwent reverse transcription, so sequencing read expressed TCRB transcripts. Generated by immunoSEQ multiplex PCR, the TCRdb table keeps only in-frame clones and is missing some. The sample lists more than 550,000 clones; about an eighth were seen once. The source of the sample is a study of beta chain features in type 1 diabetes. V lost 2 bases, J lost 6 bases, and 11 bases lay in between. The CDR3 has 14 amino acids. Per germline, CDR1 KGHSH and CDR2 LQKENI. Study outcomes and limitations: People with Type 1 diabetes carried modestly yet significantly shorter TCRB CDR3s in all four CD4+ subsets.

The TCR originated in a man between 18 and 29 years old with type 1 diabetes. The material sequenced was naive CD4+ T cells from blood. V usage is TRBV18 and J usage is TRBJ2-1, with a possible D match to TRBD2 (6 bases). The CDR3 DNA reads TGTGCCAGCTCACCAGGATCGGGGGTCAATGAGCAGTTCTTC. Translation: CASSPGSGVNEQFF.